Sequencing of this T cell receptor (beta chain) was carried out in a study of blood T cells in healthy people across ages. The study's findings and limits: Relative to aged donors, long-lived donors carried more naive CD4+ cells and displayed higher diversity.

In germline, CDR1 is DFQATT, CDR2 SNEGSKA (reference sequence). The CDR3 extends over 14 amino acids. J was trimmed by 5 bases and V by 3 bases; bases with no gene match: 7. This clonotype was seen many times. What it recognizes is unknown. Next came a second PCR, run for about 7 to 12 cycles, which used a sample-barcoded 5' primer along with a J-beta primer mix. Each CDR3 protein is one row after TCRdb ran MiXCR on the 5' RACE reads. The sample includes approximately 680,000 distinct CDR3 sequences, roughly 32% of them seen just once. The V gene is TRBV20-1, the J gene TRBJ2-5; TRBD1 matches 9 bases. This receptor was obtained from an elderly woman in good health. Sequenced material: blood. The CDR3 nucleotides are TGCAGTGCTAGGAGACAGGGGGTCGGTGAGACCCAGTACTTC. Translation gives CSARRQGVGETQYF.